This entry concerns a single TCR beta chain. Its antigen is as yet unknown. TCRdb's copy holds only in-frame clones and misses some; the assay was immunoSEQ multiplex PCR. The table has 100,000 or so clones, 82% seen once. The data were taken from a study of T cell responses to AZD1222 COVID-19 vaccine. Study-level findings and limits: Elevations in Spike-specific TCR breadth and depth followed administration of two AZD1222 doses. Dominant CD4 TCR responses targeted spike regions 160-218 and 743-854.

Germline CDR1 is SGDLS and CDR2 is YYNGEE. Trimming took 0 bases from V and 2 from J, leaving 5 bases between them. CDR3 length: 13 amino acids. Specimen: peripheral blood, collected on day 0 of AZD1222 vaccination. V usage is TRBV9 and J usage is TRBJ2-5; D uncertain. The receptor comes from an adult in good health. The CDR3 spells CASSVALQETQYF. The CDR3 DNA is TGTGCCAGCAGCGTAGCTCTTCAAGAGACCCAGTACTTC.